This T cell receptor (beta chain) came from a study of early T cells in non-severe SARS-CoV-2 infection. Overall study context: The study sequenced bulk RNA from unsorted whole blood, with chains unpaired.

The CDR3 length is 14 residues. CDR1 and CDR2 from the germline V gene are MNHNY and SVGAGI (reference sequence). Between the trimmed V and J ends, which lost 0 bases and 7 bases, there was a span of 7 bases. Each single cDNA molecule received a unique molecular identifier. TCRdb re-derived calls from the 5' RACE reads in MiXCR, one entry per CDR3 protein. The sample comprises about 70,000 distinct CDR3 sequences, approximately 5% of which are singletons, and roughly 7.3% rests with the top ten. This receptor was taken from an adult who was a healthcare worker with PCR-confirmed SARS-CoV-2 infection or an uninfected control (not recorded which). The sample here was whole blood, taken at baseline. The rearrangement uses TRBV6-6 and TRBJ1-6, with D unclear. CDR3 sequence (DNA): TGTGCCAGCAGTTACTCGCAGACAAATTCACCCCTCCACTTT. Residues: CASSYSQTNSPLHF.